Listed below are T cell receptor beta chains from one sample, sequenced in a study of OX40 agonist ivuxolimab in advanced cancers. The method was immunoSEQ multiplex PCR; TCRdb's version includes in-frame clones alone and lacks a portion of them. This table holds more than 70,000 clones, 84% found once. The specimen comprised CD4+ or CD8+ T cells sorted from blood, sampled in a trial of the OX40 agonist ivuxolimab. All receptors derive from an adult with an advanced solid tumor such as melanoma, head and neck, liver or kidney cancer. Both conserved end residues are part of each CDR3. The order of the fields is D gene, clone size, V gene, J gene, CDR3 protein, CDR3 DNA. D genes are given only for firm matches. Part of the rows lack a size; the others show once, few, many or a class for expanded clones.

>-|few|TRBV27|TRBJ1-4
CASSRGDSEKLFF
TGTGCCAGCAGTAGGGGAGATAGTGAAAAACTGTTTTTT
>-|-|TRBV5-6|TRBJ2-7
CASSLRRLASYEQYF
TGTGCCAGCAGCCTAAGGCGCCTAGCGTCATACGAGCAGTACTTC
>-|-|TRBV7-9|TRBJ1-3
CASSLAGSGNTIYF
TGTGCCAGCAGCTTAGCGGGGTCTGGAAACACCATATATTTT
>TRBD1|few|TRBV7-2|TRBJ2-5
CASSSEGQRSETQYF
TGTGCCAGCAGCTCTGAGGGACAGAGGAGCGAGACCCAGTACTTC
>-|-|TRBV5-1|TRBJ1-1
CASSGNPRVGNTEAFF
TGCGCCAGCAGTGGGAACCCCAGGGTGGGGAACACTGAAGCTTTCTTT
>TRBD1|-|TRBV7-8|TRBJ2-7
CASSPNQGATYEQYF
TGTGCCAGCAGCCCGAATCAGGGGGCGACCTACGAGCAGTACTTC
>-|-|TRBV7-9|TRBJ2-1
CASSLAPFSQPYNEQFF
TGTGCCAGCAGCTTAGCCCCTTTCTCCCAACCCTACAATGAGCAGTTCTTC
>-|few|TRBV29-1|TRBJ1-2
CSVDSGLDGYTF
TGCAGCGTTGATTCAGGGTTGGATGGCTACACCTTC
>-|-|TRBV7-9|TRBJ2-7
CASSPKESAYEQYF
TGTGCCAGCAGCCCAAAAGAGTCCGCCTACGAGCAGTACTTC
>TRBD1|-|TRBV5-1|TRBJ2-3
CASSSTGGGGTDTQYF
TGCGCCAGCAGTTCCACAGGGGGAGGTGGCACAGATACGCAGTATTTT
>-|-|TRBV9|TRBJ1-2
CASSPRTKNYGYTF
TGTGCCAGCAGCCCCCGGACAAAAAACTATGGCTACACCTTC
>-|-|TRBV27|TRBJ1-2
CASSWNGNYGYTF
TGTGCCAGCAGTTGGAACGGTAACTATGGCTACACCTTC
>-|-|TRBV7-2|TRBJ1-6
CASSLEGAGISPLHF
TGTGCCAGCAGCTTAGAAGGGGCCGGGATTTCACCCCTCCACTTT
>TRBD2|-|TRBV5-6|TRBJ2-3
CASSPRATSGVGTDTQYF
TGTGCCAGCAGCCCTCGAGCGACTAGCGGGGTTGGGACAGATACGCAGTATTTT
>TRBD2|-|TRBV28|TRBJ2-7
CASSFGGRALLEQYF
TGTGCCAGCAGTTTCGGCGGGAGGGCCCTTCTCGAGCAGTACTTC
>TRBD1|-|TRBV5-4|TRBJ1-6
CASSLATGWRNSPLHF
TGTGCCAGCAGCTTGGCGACAGGGTGGAGGAATTCACCCCTCCACTTT
>-|-|TRBV19|TRBJ2-5
CASSIRDPETQYF
TGTGCCAGTAGTATTCGGGACCCAGAGACCCAGTACTTC
>TRBD2|-|TRBV7-2|TRBJ2-1
CASRRTSGEYNEQFF
TGTGCCAGCAGACGTACTAGCGGGGAGTACAATGAGCAGTTCTTC
>TRBD2|-|TRBV6-4|TRBJ2-3
CASSERLAGGPGDTQYF
TGTGCCAGCAGTGAGCGACTAGCGGGGGGGCCGGGAGATACGCAGTATTTT
>TRBD1|-|TRBV5-5|TRBJ1-2
CASSPGQGFRYGYTF
TGTGCCAGCAGCCCAGGACAGGGGTTCCGGTATGGCTACACCTTC
>-|once|TRBV5-8|TRBJ1-2
CASRPTAANYGYTF
TGTGCCAGCAGGCCCACCGCAGCTAACTATGGCTACACCTTC
>TRBD1|few|TRBV5-1|TRBJ2-7
CASSQGTAAYEQYF
TGCGCCAGCAGCCAGGGGACAGCTGCCTACGAGCAGTACTTC
>TRBD1|-|TRBV5-1|TRBJ1-1
CASSLDRMNTEAFF
TGCGCCAGCAGCCTGGACAGGATGAACACTGAAGCTTTCTTT
>TRBD1|-|TRBV28|TRBJ1-2
CASREPGQDYGYTF
TGTGCCAGCAGAGAACCGGGACAGGACTATGGCTACACCTTC
>-|-|TRBV28|TRBJ1-2
CASARRFYGYTF
TGTGCCAGCGCGAGACGGTTCTATGGCTACACCTTC
>TRBD2|few|TRBV13|TRBJ2-5
CASSLGLAGAETQYF
TGTGCCAGCAGCTTAGGACTAGCGGGAGCAGAGACCCAGTACTTC
>-|-|TRBV6-1|TRBJ1-2
CASRLQGSNYGYTF
TGTGCCAGCAGGTTACAGGGCTCTAACTATGGCTACACCTTC
>TRBD1|-|TRBV19|TRBJ1-2
CASGGQGNYGYTF
TGTGCCAGTGGGGGACAGGGGAACTATGGCTACACCTTC
>TRBD1|-|TRBV18|TRBJ1-6
CASSTLGQTNSPLHF
TGTGCCAGCTCAACTTTGGGACAGACTAATTCACCCCTCCACTTT